This TCR beta chain was identified in a study of blood T cell repertoires in COVID-19. Study overall: PBMCs, B-cell-depleted T cells, or T cells were the source of the cDNA or gDNA that made up the material.

V was trimmed by 7 bases and J by 5 bases, leaving 12 bases between them. Germline-derived CDR1 and CDR2 are MNHEY and SVGAGI. The CDR3 runs 14 residues. In the original analysis: Cell counts per sample came from amplifying reference gene primers. Assay used: immunoSEQ multiplex PCR; TCRdb lists only in-frame clones, some missing. The V and J calls and clone size come from that table; D and trimming were worked out from the DNA. The sample has 130,000 or so clones; roughly two thirds are singletons. The source of this sequence is a woman aged 70 to 79 with acute or convalescent COVID-19. This rearrangement joins TRBV6-5 to TRBJ1-6; D ambiguous. The sample consisted of peripheral blood. CDR3 residues: CASTSGLDNSPLHF. DNA for the CDR3: TGTGCCAGCACCTCCGGACTGGATAATTCACCCCTCCACTTT.